Included here is one TCR beta chain sequence, with context. What it recognizes is unknown. TCRdb recomputed calls from the reads with MiXCR, one row per CDR3 protein. The sample yields around 70,000 distinct CDR3 sequences, under 30% seen once. These data originate in a study of T cell repertoires in cytomegalovirus infection. For the study at large: Epitope selection comprised recently identified HLA-C-restricted CMV epitopes and well-studied HLA-B-restricted CMV epitopes. Indicated by public TCR beta signatures were CMV infection and matching HLA type. Whole-study findings and limits: Cumulative public TCR beta family frequency identified carriers of CMV plus the relevant HLA. Clonotypes of TCR beta that were HLA-C-restricted and CMV-specific dominated the ex vivo response.

Germline CDR1 is SGHVT and CDR2 is SQSDAQ. The CDR3 is 15 residues long. Trimming took off 5 bases at V and 7 bases at J, with 19 bases between the two ends. The genes are TRBV7-4 and TRBJ2-3; D is perhaps TRBD2 (5 bases). This receptor was taken from a human donor in good health (CMV status not recorded). Some clones in this sample may be carry-over from other donors' samples. The sample in question was CD8+ T cells from cultured PBMCs, obtained from culture after CMV antigen stimulation. DNA for the CDR3: TGTGCCAGCAGCCCTTCTGATGGGAGCCCATATACGCAGTATTTT. Translating gives CASSPSDGSPYTQYF.